This T cell receptor beta chain was identified during a study of T cells expressing NK-cell markers. This CDR3 has 15 residues. Germline CDR1 and CDR2: SGHRS and YFSETQ. TCRdb re-called the 5' RACE reads; one entry per CDR3 protein, DNA not given. Its clone listing holds about 170,000 distinct CDR3 sequences. The V gene is TRBV5-1, the J gene TRBJ2-1; TCRdb's assignment of TRBD1 cannot be checked, as there is no DNA. The sequence derives from a man aged 18-75 years in good health. The sample was blood T cells: a sorted CD56 or NKG2C T cell subset, CD4+ or CD8+ T cells, or bulk PBMC T cells (not recorded which). This CDR3 reads CASSLAPGGDNEQFF.